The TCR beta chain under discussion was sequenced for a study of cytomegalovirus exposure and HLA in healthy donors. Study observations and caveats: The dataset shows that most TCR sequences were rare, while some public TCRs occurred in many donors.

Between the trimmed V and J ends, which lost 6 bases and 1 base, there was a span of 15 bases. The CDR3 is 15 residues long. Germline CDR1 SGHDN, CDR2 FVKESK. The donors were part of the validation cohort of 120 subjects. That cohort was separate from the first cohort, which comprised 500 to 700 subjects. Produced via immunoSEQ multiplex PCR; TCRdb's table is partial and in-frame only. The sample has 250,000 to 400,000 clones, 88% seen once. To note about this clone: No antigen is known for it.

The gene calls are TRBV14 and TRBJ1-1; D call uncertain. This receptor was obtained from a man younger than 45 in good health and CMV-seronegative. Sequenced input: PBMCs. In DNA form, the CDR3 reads TGTGCCAGCAGTTCGGAGAGGCTCGCGAACACTGAAGCTTTCTTT. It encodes CASSSERLANTEAFF.